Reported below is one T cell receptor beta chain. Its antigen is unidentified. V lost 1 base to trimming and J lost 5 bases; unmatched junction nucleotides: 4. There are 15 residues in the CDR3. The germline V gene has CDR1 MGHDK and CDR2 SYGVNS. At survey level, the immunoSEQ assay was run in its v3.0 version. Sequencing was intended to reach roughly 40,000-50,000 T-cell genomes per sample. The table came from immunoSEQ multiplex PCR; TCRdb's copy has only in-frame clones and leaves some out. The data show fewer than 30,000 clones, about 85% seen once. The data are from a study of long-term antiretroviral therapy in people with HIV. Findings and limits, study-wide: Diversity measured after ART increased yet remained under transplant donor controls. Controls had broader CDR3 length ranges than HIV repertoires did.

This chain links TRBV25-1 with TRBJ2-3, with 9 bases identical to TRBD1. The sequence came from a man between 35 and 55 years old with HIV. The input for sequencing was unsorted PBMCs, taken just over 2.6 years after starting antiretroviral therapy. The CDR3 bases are TGTGCCAGCAGTGAATCGGGACAGGGTAGAGATACGCAGTATTTT. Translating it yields CASSESGQGRDTQYF.